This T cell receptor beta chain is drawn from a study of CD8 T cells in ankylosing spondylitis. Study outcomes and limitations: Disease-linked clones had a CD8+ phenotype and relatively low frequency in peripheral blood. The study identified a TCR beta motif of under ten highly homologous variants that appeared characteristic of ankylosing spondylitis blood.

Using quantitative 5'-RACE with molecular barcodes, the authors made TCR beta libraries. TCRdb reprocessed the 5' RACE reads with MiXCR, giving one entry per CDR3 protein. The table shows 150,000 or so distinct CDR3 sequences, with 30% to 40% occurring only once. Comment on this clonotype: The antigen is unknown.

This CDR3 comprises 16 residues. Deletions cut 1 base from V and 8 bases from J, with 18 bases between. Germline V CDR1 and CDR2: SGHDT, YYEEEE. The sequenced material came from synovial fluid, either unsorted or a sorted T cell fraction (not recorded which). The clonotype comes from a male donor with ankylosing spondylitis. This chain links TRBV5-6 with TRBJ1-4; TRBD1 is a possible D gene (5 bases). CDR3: CASSLLSGGVGEKLFF. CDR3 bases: TGTGCCAGCAGCTTGTTGTCAGGAGGGGTAGGGGAAAAACTGTTTTTT.